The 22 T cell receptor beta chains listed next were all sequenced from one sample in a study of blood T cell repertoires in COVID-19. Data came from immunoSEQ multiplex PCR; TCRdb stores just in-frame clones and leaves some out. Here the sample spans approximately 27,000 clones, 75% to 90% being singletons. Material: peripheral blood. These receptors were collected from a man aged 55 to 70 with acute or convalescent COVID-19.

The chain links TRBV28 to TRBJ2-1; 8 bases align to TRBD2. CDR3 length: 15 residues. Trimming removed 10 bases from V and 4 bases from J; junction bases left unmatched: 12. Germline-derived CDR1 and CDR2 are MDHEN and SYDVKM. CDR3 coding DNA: TGTGCCACCTACCAGCTAGCGGGTAGTTACAATGAGCAGTTCTTC. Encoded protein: CATYQLAGSYNEQFF. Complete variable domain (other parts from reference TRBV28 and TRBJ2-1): DVKVTQSSRYLVKRTGEKVFLECVQDMDHENMFWYRQDPGLGLRLIYFSYDVKMKEKGDIPEGYSVSREKKERFSLILESASTNQTSMYLCATYQLAGSYNEQFFGPGTRLTVL.

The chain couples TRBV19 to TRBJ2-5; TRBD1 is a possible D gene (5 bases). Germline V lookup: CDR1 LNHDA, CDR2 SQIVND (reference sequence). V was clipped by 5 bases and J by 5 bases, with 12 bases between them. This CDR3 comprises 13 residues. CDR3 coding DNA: TGTGCCAGTAGTTTCAGGGAAGTGGAGACCCAGTACTTC. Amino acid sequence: CASSFREVETQYF.

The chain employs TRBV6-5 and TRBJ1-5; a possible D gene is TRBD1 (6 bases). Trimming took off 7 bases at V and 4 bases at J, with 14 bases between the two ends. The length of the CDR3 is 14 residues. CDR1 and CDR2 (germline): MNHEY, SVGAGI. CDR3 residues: CASKAGARNQPQHF. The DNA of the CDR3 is TGTGCCAGCAAGGCGGGGGCCAGGAATCAGCCCCAGCATTTT.

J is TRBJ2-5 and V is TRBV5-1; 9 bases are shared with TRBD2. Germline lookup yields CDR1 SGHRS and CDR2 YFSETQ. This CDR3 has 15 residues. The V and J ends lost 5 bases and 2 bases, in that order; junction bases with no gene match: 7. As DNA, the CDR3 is TGCGCCAGCAGGAGGAGCGGGGGGTCGCAAGAGACCCAGTACTTC. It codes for CASRRSGGSQETQYF.

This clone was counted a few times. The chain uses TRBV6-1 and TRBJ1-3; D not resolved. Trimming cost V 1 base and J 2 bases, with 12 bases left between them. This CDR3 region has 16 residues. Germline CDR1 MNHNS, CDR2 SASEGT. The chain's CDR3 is CASSEGMGRAGNTIYF. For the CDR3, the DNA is TGTGCCAGCAGTGAAGGGATGGGGAGAGCTGGAAACACCATATATTTT.

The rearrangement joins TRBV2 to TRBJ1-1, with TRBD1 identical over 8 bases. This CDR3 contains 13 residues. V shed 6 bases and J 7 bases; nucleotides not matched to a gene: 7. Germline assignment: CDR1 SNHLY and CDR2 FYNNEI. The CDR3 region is CASRGQEGIEAFF. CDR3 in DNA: TGTGCCAGCAGGGGACAGGAGGGCATTGAAGCTTTCTTT.

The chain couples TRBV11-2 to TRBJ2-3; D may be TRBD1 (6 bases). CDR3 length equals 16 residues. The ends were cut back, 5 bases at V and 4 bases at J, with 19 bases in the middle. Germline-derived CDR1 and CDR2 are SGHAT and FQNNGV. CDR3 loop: CASSTDRIRGADTQYF. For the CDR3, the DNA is TGTGCCAGCAGCACCGACAGGATAAGGGGCGCAGATACGCAGTATTTT.

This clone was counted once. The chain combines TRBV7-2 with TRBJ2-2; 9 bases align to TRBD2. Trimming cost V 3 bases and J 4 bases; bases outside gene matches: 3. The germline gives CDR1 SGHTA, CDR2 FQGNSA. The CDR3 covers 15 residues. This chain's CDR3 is CASSLRGGITGELFF. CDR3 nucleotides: TGTGCCAGCAGCTTGCGGGGGGGCATCACCGGGGAGCTGTTTTTT. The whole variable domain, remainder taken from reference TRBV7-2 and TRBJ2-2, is GAGVSQSPSNKVTEKGKDVELRCDPISGHTALYWYRQSLGQGLEFLIYFQGNSAPDKSGLPSDRFSAERTGGSVSTLTIQRTQQEDSAVYLCASSLRGGITGELFFGEGSRLTVL.

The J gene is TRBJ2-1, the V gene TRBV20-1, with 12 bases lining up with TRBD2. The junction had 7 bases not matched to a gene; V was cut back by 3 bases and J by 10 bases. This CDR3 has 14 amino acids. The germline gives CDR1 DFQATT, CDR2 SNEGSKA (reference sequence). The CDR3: CSASSGLAGFEQFF. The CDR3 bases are TGCAGTGCTAGTTCGGGACTAGCGGGTTTCGAGCAGTTCTTC.

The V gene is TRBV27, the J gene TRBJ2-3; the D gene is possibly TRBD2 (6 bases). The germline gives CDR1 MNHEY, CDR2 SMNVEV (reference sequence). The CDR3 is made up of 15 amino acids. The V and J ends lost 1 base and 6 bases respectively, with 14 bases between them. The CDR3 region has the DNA TGTGCCAGCAGTTTATGGGGGGAAGGATGGGATACGCAGTATTTT. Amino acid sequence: CASSLWGEGWDTQYF.

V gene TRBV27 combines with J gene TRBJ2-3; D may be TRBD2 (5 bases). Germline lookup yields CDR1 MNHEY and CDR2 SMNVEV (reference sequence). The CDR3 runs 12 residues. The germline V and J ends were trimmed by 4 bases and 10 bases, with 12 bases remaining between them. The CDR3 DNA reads TGTGCCAGCAGTTCCCTGGGAGTTGCGCAGTATTTT. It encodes CASSSLGVAQYF.

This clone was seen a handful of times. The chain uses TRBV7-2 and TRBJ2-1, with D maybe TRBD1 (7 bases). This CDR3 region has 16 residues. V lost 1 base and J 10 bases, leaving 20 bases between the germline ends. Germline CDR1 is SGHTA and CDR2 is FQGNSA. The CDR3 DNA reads TGTGCCAGCAGCTTAGTCGGAGGGAGACAGGGCGGCGAGCAGTTCTTC. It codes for CASSLVGGRQGGEQFF.

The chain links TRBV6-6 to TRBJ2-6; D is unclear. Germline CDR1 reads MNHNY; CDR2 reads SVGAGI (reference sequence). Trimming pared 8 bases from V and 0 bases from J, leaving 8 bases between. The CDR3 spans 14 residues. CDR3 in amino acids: CASAESSGANVLTF. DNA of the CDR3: TGTGCCAGCGCGGAGAGCTCTGGGGCCAACGTCCTGACTTTC.

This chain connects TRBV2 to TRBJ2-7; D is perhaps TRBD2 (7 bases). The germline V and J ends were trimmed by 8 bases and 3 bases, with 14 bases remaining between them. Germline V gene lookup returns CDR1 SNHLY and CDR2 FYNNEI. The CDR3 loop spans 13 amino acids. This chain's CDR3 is CASGGGGDYEQYF. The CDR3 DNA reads TGTGCCAGCGGGGGCGGGGGCGACTACGAGCAGTACTTC.

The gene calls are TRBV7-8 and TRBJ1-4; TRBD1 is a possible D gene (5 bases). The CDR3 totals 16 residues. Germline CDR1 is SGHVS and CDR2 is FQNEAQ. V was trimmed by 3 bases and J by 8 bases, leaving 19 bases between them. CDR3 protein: CASSFGSGAKVEKLFF. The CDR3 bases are TGTGCCAGCAGCTTCGGCAGCGGGGCCAAGGTAGAAAAACTGTTTTTT.

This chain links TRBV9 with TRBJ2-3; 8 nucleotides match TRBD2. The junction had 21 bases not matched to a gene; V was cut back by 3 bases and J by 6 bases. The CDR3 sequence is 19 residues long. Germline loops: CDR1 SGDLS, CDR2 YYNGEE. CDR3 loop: CASSARRGSSGPTQDTQYF. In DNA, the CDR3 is TGTGCCAGCAGCGCCCGTAGAGGCTCTAGCGGGCCGACCCAGGATACGCAGTATTTT.

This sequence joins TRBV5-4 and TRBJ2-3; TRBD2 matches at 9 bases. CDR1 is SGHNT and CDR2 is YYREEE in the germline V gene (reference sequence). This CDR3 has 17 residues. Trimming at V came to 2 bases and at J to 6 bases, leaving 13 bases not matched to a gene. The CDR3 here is CASSLGLAGPGGDTQYF. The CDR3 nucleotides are TGTGCCAGCAGCTTAGGGCTAGCGGGACCAGGGGGGGATACGCAGTATTTT.

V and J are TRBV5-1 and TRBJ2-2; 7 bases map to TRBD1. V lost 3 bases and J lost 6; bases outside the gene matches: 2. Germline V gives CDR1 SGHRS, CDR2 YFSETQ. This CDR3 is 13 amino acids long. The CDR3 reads CASSSTGPGELFF. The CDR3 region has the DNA TGCGCCAGCAGCTCGACAGGGCCCGGGGAGCTGTTTTTT.

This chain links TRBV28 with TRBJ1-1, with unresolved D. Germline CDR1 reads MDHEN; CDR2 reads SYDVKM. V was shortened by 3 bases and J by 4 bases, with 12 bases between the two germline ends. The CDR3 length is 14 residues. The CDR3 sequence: CASSFGEVVTEAFF. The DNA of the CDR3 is TGTGCCAGCAGTTTCGGGGAGGTGGTCACTGAAGCTTTCTTT.

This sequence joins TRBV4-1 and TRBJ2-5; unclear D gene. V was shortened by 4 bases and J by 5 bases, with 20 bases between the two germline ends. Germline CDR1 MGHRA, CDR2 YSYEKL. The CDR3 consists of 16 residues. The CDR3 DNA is TGCGCCAGCAGCCCAAAACTCCCGCGGAGTGGGGAGACCCAGTACTTC. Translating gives CASSPKLPRSGETQYF.

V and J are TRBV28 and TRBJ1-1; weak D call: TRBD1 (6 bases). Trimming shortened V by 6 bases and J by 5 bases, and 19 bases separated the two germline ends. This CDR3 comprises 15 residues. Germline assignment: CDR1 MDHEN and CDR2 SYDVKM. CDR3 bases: TGTGCCAGCAGCCGATTACAGGGAGGGGCGACTGAAGCTTTCTTT. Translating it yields CASSRLQGGATEAFF.

The CDR3 region has the DNA TGTGCCATCAGTCGTGCAGGAGGGCTAGATGAAAAACTGTTTTTT. This gives the protein CAISRAGGLDEKLFF. The chain has TRBV10-3 and TRBJ1-4; no firm D call. CDR1 and CDR2 (germline): ENHRY, SYGVKD. Trimming removed 5 bases at V and 6 bases at J, with 16 bases between. This CDR3 contains 15 residues.